The 12 T cell receptor beta chains below were found in one sample sequenced in a study of regulatory T cells in long-lasting Graves disease. To make TCR beta libraries, researchers used iRepertoire HTBI primers and Arm-PCR of CDR3 regions. TCRdb re-called the multiplex PCR reads with MiXCR, one entry per CDR3 protein. The sample has under 800,000 distinct CDR3 sequences, roughly 16% seen once. This sample's time point: newly diagnosed GD, antithyroid drugs for less than 3 months. Scientists built the TCR library using RNA that was extracted from PBMCs. These same records also appear under a second study, on T cells in Graves' hyperthyroidism and ophthalmopathy.

The source was peripheral blood mononuclear cells (PBMCs), collected at new diagnosis, from a patient treated with antithyroid drugs. These receptors were obtained from a young woman with Graves disease.

This clonotype was seen at least ten times. The chain combines TRBV9 with TRBJ2-7; possibly TRBD1 or TRBD2 for D (5 bases each). CDR3 length: 13 amino acids. Trimming cost V 7 bases and J 2 bases, with 13 bases left between them. Germline V gene sequence: CDR1 SGDLS, CDR2 YYNGEE. This chain's CDR3 is CASSRGEPYEQYF. CDR3 in DNA: TGTGCCAGCTCGAGGGGAGAACCCTACGAGCAGTACTTC.

A word on this clonotype: A much more abundant neighbour one base away suggests this may be a read error. This chain connects TRBV5-6 to TRBJ2-3; 16 bases fit TRBD2. V lost 4 bases, J lost 5 bases, and 4 bases stayed unmatched. The CDR3 has 16 residues. CDR1 and CDR2 from the germline V gene are SGHDT and YYEEEE. The CDR3 here is CASSAGTSGRGDTQYF. DNA for the CDR3: TGTGCCAGCAGCGCCGGGACTAGCGGGAGGGGAGATACGCAGTATTTT.

This clonotype was observed a few times. The chain couples TRBV7-2 to TRBJ1-6; D not certain. V lost 2 bases and J lost 10, with 12 bases in between. From germline, CDR1 is SGHTA and CDR2 FQGNSA. The length of the CDR3 is 14 residues. CDR3 coding DNA: TGTGCCAGCAGCTTAATGGGTGGCTCGTCACCCCTCCACTTT. Translating it yields CASSLMGGSSPLHF.

This clonotype was seen many times. This chain uses TRBV12-3 or TRBV12-4 with TRBJ1-2, with 10 bases that match TRBD1. After removal of 6 bases from V and 8 bases from J, the junction contained 9 bases not matched to a gene. This CDR3 spans 14 amino acids. The CDR3 DNA is TGTGCCAGCAGCCCGCGGGACAGGGGACGGGGCTACACCTTC. Translated: CASSPRDRGRGYTF.

The V and J genes are TRBV7-8 and TRBJ2-1; 11 bases match TRBD1. CDR1 and CDR2 from the germline V gene are SGHVS and FQNEAQ. This CDR3 region has 15 residues. With 4 bases clipped from V and 6 bases from J, the junction kept 5 bases outside the gene matches. CDR3 coding DNA: TGTGCCAGCAGCTCCGGGACAGGGGGGTCCAATGAGCAGTTCTTC. Translated, it gives CASSSGTGGSNEQFF.

The chain is built from TRBV5-1 and TRBJ2-2; 7 bases fit TRBD2. This CDR3 comprises 16 residues. The germline V gene encodes CDR1 SGHRS and CDR2 YFSETQ. The ends lost 3 bases at V and 3 bases at J; junction bases unmatched: 8. Here the CDR3 reads CASSYTAGVDTGELFF. The CDR3 nucleotides are TGCGCCAGCAGCTATACCGCGGGAGTGGACACCGGGGAGCTGTTTTTT.

This clonotype was observed a single time. The genes are TRBV5-1 and TRBJ1-1; no firm D call. The V gene lost 5 bases and the J gene lost 4 bases, with 12 bases spanning the gap. Germline CDR1 SGHRS, CDR2 YFSETQ. This CDR3 contains 13 residues. CDR3 DNA sequence: TGCGCCAGCAGGGTAGTTGGGATCACTGAAGCTTTCTTT. Protein sequence: CASRVVGITEAFF.

This clonotype was detected ten times or more. The V and J genes are TRBV11-2 and TRBJ1-1; TRBD1 might be the D (5 bases). Germline V gene data show CDR1 as SGHAT and CDR2 as FQNNGV. The CDR3 contains 16 residues. V was shortened by 5 bases and J by 1 base, with 17 bases between the two germline ends. The CDR3 is CASSPRDGRENTEAFF. CDR3 bases: TGTGCCAGCAGCCCCCGGGACGGAAGGGAGAACACTGAAGCTTTCTTT.

To note about this clonotype: This clone may be a read error of a much larger clone one base away. The rearrangement joins TRBV15 to TRBJ2-3; a weak D match, TRBD2 (5 bases). This CDR3 spans 13 amino acids. V lost 2 bases to trimming and J lost 3 bases, with 6 bases between them. The germline gives CDR1 LNHNV, CDR2 YYDKDF (reference sequence). DNA for the CDR3: TGTGCCACCAGCAGAAGGAGGACAGATACGCAGTATTTT. It is translated as CATSRRRTDTQYF.

The sample holds a few counts of this clonotype. CDR3 amino acids: CASSLSRDYNEQFF. The CDR3 coding sequence is TGTGCCAGCAGCTTAAGCAGGGACTACAATGAGCAGTTCTTC. J is TRBJ2-1 and V is TRBV7-3; possible D gene TRBD1, 5 bases. Trimming removed 1 base from V and 3 bases from J, with 7 bases in between. Looked up from germline, CDR1 is SGHTA and CDR2 is FQGTGA. This CDR3 is 14 amino acids long.

Of note for this clonotype: The conserved phenylalanine or tryptophan is not found at the CDR3 terminus, so this likely reflects a read error. The V call is TRBV12-3 or TRBV12-4, the J call TRBJ1-1; 8 nucleotides match TRBD1. The CDR3 is 13 amino acids. The CDR3 sequence: CTSSQGAQTEAFS. CDR3 in DNA: TGTACCAGCAGCCAGGGGGCACAGACTGAAGCTTTCTCT.

Comments on this clonotype: One end of the junction varies from germline; a read error may be responsible. The CDR3: CASGIYDQPQHF. The CDR3 DNA is TGTGCCAGTGGTATTTATGATCAGCCCCAGCATTTT. This chain joins TRBV19 and TRBJ1-5; D is unresolved. The CDR3 is 12 residues long. Germline V gene sequence: CDR1 LNHDA, CDR2 SQIVND (reference sequence).